This TCR beta chain was sequenced for a study of T cells after yellow fever vaccination. General observations from the study: Some clonotypes were seen in both the CD4 and the CD8 compartments. These made up a small share and likely arose from convergent recombination. The secondary response peaked faster, at day 5 versus 15, but was weaker. Post-booster repertoires contained most primary-vaccination clones again (about 96% CD4, about 88% CD8).

Trimming took off 2 bases at V and 0 bases at J, with 8 bases between the two ends. CDR1 is SGHRS, CDR2 YFSETQ, per germline. This CDR3 comprises 14 residues. This clonotype was detected many times. Its antigen is undetermined. TCRdb ran MiXCR on the 5' RACE reads and lists one entry per CDR3 protein. This table has some 560,000 distinct CDR3 sequences, less than 20% appearing once. The sample consisted of PBMCs, taken 5 days after the first yellow fever vaccination. V usage is TRBV5-1 and J usage is TRBJ2-5; D call uncertain. The origin of this receptor is a man younger than 35 who received the YFV17D yellow fever vaccine. CDR3 sequence: CASSFGGYQETQYF. In DNA form, the CDR3 reads TGCGCCAGCAGCTTCGGCGGCTACCAAGAGACCCAGTACTTC.